These 7 T cell receptor beta chains originate from one sample sequenced in a study of CD8 T cells in Susac syndrome (dated by TCRdb to the late 2010s). Library method: the immunoSEQ multiplex PCR assay. RNA was extracted using the RNeasy kit, and about 0.45 to 1 microgram was reverse transcribed with random hexamers. TCRdb reworked the public reads: Q25 trimming with fastp, MiXCR clone assembly, productive beta chains retained. Under each unique CDR3 protein, matching rows form one entry showing the most common genes and DNA. Present in this sample are some 200,000 distinct CDR3 sequences, about 93% of which were seen just once. The ten largest clones represent around 0.15% of the sample. Material for sequencing was CD8+ T cells from PBMCs. These receptors were collected from a human donor with multiple sclerosis.

The V call is TRBV6-5, the J call TRBJ1-3; D call uncertain. Germline lookup yields CDR1 MNHEY and CDR2 SVGAGI. V gave up 5 bases and J gave up 0 bases, with 5 bases separating them. The CDR3 covers 13 residues. CDR3 sequence reads: CASSKSSGNTIYF. The CDR3 DNA is TGTGCCAGCAGTAAGAGCTCTGGAAACACCATATATTTT.

The chain joins TRBV7-8 to TRBJ1-5; D is undetermined. The length of the CDR3 is 15 residues. CDR1 SGHVS and CDR2 FQNEAQ come from the germline V gene. The V gene lost 2 bases and the J gene lost 2 bases, with 10 bases spanning the gap. Here the CDR3 reads CASSLFQSGNQPQHF. For the CDR3, the DNA is TGTGCCAGCAGCTTATTTCAGAGTGGCAATCAGCCCCAGCATTTT. The full variable domain, completed using reference TRBV7-8 and TRBJ1-5, is GAGVSQSPRYKVAKRGQDVALRCDPISGHVSLFWYQQALGQGPEFLTYFQNEAQLDKSGLPSDRFFAERPEGSVSTLKIQRTQQEDSAVYLCASSLFQSGNQPQHFGDGTRLSIL.

This chain links TRBV13 with TRBJ1-4; TRBD1 is a possible D gene (5 bases). In germline, CDR1 is PRHDT, CDR2 FYEKMQ (reference sequence). Trimming removed 5 bases at V and 6 bases at J, with 10 bases between. This CDR3 has 13 residues. The CDR3 loop reads CASSLGTYEKLFF. As DNA, the CDR3 is TGTGCCAGCAGCCTCGGGACGTATGAAAAACTGTTTTTT.

The chain couples TRBV30 to TRBJ2-3, with no clear D. Germline V lookup: CDR1 GTSNPN, CDR2 SVGIG (reference sequence). V was pared by 1 base and J by 6 bases, with 5 bases between. The CDR3 runs 11 residues. The CDR3 DNA follows: TGTGCCTGGAGTGAAGGCGATACGCAGTATTTT. It encodes CAWSEGDTQYF.

The gene calls are TRBV27 and TRBJ2-7; 8 nucleotides line up with TRBD1. Per germline, CDR1 MNHEY and CDR2 SMNVEV (reference sequence). CDR3 length: 14 amino acids. Unmatched junction bases numbered 6, after V lost 2 bases and J lost 6 bases. The CDR3 nucleotides are TGTGCCAGCAGTTTAGGACAGGGCCTAGGCGAGCAGTACTTC. It translates to CASSLGQGLGEQYF.

This clonotype occurred a few times. V and J are TRBV5-1 and TRBJ2-4, with TRBD2 as a possible D gene (6 bases). Between the trimmed V and J ends, which lost 0 bases and 2 bases, there was a span of 12 bases. CDR3 length: 16 amino acids. Germline loops: CDR1 SGHRS, CDR2 YFSETQ. CDR3 DNA: TGCGCCAGCAGCTTGGCCGAATGGGACTCCAAAAACATTCAGTACTTC. Translating gives CASSLAEWDSKNIQYF.

The chain links TRBV13 to TRBJ2-1; no definite D call. V gave up 4 bases and J gave up 12 bases, with 13 bases separating them. Germline lookup yields CDR1 PRHDT and CDR2 FYEKMQ (reference sequence). This CDR3 contains 12 residues. The CDR3 spells CASSSPRASQFF. CDR3 coding DNA: TGTGCCAGCAGCTCCCCAAGGGCGTCGCAGTTCTTC.